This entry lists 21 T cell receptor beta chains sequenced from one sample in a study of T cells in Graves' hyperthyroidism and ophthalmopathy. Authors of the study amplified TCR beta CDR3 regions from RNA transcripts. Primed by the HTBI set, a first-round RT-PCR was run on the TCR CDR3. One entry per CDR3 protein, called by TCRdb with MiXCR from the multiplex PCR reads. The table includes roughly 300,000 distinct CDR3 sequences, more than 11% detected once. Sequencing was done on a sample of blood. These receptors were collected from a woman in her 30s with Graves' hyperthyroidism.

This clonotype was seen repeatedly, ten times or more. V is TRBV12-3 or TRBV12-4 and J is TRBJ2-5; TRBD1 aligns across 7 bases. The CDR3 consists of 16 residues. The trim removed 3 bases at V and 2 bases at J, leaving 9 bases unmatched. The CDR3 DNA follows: TGTGCCAGCAGTTTTCGCATCGGGACAGCACAAGAGACCCAGTACTTC. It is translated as CASSFRIGTAQETQYF.

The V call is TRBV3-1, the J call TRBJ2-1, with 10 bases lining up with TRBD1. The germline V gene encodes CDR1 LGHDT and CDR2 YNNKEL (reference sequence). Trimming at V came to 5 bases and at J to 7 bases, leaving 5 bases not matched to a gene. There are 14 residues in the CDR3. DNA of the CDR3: TGTGCCAGCAGCGACAGGGGGCAATCGAATGAGCAGTTCTTC. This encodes CASSDRGQSNEQFF.

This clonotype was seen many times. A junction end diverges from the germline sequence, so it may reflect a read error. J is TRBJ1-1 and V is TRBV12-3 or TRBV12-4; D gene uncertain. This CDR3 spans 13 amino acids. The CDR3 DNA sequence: TGTGCCAGCAGTTTCGTGGGGAACGCTGAAGCTTTCTTT. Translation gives CASSFVGNAEAFF.

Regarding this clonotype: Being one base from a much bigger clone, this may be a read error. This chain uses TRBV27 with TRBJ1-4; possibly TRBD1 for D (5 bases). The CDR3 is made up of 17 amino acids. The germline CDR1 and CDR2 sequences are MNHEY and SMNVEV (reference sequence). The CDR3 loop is CASSFRGRRTSNEKLSF. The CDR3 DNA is TGTGCCAGCAGTTTCCGGGGCCGACGCACTTCTAATGAAAAACTGTCTTTT.

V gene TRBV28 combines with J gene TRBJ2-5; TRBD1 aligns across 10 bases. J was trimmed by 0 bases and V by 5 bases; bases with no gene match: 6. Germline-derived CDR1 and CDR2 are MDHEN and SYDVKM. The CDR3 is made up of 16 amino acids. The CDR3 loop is CASSPGQGGYQETQYF. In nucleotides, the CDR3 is TGTGCCAGCAGTCCTGGACAGGGGGGGTACCAAGAGACCCAGTACTTC.

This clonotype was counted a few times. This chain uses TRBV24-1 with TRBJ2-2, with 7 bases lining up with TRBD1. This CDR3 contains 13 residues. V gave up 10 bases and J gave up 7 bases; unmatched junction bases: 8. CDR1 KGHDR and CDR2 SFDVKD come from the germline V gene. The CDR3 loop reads CATAGTVGGELFF. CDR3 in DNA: TGTGCCACGGCCGGGACAGTTGGCGGGGAGCTGTTTTTT.

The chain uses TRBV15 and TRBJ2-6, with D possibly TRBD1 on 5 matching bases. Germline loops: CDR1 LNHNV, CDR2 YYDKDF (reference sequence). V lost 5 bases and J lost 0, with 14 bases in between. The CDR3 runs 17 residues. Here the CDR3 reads CATSARYDSSGANVLTF. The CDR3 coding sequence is TGTGCCACCAGCGCCCGATACGACAGCTCTGGGGCCAACGTCCTGACTTTC.

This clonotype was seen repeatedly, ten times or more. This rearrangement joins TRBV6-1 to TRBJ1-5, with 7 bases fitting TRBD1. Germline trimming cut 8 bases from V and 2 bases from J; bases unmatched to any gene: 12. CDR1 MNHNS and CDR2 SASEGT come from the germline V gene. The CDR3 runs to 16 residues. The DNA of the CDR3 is TGTGCCAGCGCGCTCAGGGGGGCGATCGGCAATCAGCCCCAGCATTTT. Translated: CASALRGAIGNQPQHF.

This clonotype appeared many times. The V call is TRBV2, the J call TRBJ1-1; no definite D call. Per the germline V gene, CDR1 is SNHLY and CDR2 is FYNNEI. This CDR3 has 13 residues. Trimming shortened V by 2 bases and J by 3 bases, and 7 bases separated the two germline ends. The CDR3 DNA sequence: TGTGCCAGCAGTGAATCGGGATACACTGAAGCTTTCTTT. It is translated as CASSESGYTEAFF.

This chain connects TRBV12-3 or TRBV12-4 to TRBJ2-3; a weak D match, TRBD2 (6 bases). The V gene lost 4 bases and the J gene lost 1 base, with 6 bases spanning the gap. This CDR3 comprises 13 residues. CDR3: CASSWRGTDTQYF. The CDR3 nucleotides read TGTGCCAGCAGTTGGAGGGGCACAGATACGCAGTATTTT.

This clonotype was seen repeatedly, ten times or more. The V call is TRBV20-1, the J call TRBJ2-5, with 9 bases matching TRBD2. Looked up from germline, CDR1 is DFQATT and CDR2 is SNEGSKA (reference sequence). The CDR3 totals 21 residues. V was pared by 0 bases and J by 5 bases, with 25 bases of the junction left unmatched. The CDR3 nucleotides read TGCAGTGCTAGAGATTTAAAAACTCGCCTAGCGGGAAGCGTGATAGTGGAGACCCAGTACTTC. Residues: CSARDLKTRLAGSVIVETQYF.

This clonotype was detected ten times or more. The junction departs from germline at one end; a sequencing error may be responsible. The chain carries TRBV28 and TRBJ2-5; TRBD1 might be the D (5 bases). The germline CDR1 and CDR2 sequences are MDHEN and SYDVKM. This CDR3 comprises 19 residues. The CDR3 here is CASSSTVIIQETFSEWPVF. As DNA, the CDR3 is TGTGCCAGCAGTTCGACAGTTATAATCCAAGAGACCTTTTCGGAGTGGCCAGTCTTC.

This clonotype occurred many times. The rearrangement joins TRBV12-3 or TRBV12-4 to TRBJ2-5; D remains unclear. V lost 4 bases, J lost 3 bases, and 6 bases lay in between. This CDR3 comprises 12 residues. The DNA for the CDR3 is TGTGCCAGCAGTTCAGTGAAAGAGACCCAGTACTTC. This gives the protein CASSSVKETQYF.

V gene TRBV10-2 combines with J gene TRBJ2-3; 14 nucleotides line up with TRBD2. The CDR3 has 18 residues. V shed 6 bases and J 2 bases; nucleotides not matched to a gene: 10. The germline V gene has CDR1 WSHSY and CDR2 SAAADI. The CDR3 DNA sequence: TGCGCCAGCAGGATGGGACTAGCGGGAGTACGGTCCACAGATACGCAGTATTTT. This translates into CASRMGLAGVRSTDTQYF.

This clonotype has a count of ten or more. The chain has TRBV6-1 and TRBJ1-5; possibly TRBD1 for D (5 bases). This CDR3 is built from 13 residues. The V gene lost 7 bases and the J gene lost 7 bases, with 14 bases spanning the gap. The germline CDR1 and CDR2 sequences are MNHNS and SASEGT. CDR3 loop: CASKTLQGQPQHF. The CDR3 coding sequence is TGTGCCAGCAAAACCTTGCAGGGACAGCCCCAGCATTTT.

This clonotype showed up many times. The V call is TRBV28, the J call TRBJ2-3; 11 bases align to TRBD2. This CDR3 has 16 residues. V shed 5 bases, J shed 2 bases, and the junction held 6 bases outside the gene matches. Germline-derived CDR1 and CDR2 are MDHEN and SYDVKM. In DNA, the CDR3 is TGTGCCAGCAGTCTGGGACTAGCGGAGCTCACAGATACGCAGTATTTT. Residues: CASSLGLAELTDTQYF.

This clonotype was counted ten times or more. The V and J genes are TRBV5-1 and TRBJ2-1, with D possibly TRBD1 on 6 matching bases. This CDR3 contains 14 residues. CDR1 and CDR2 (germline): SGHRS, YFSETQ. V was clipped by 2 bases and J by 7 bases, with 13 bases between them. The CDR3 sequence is CASSLTDRTNEQFF. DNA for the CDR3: TGCGCCAGCAGCTTAACTGACAGGACTAATGAGCAGTTCTTC.

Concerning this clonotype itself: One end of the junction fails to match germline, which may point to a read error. The CDR3 bases are TGTGCCAGCAGCCAGGGACCACACAATTCCTACGAGCAGCACTTC. Amino acids: CASSQGPHNSYEQHF. The gene calls are TRBV11-2 and TRBJ2-7; the D call may be TRBD1 or TRBD2 (5 bases each). The CDR3 covers 15 residues. The germline CDR1 and CDR2 sequences are SGHAT and FQNNGV.

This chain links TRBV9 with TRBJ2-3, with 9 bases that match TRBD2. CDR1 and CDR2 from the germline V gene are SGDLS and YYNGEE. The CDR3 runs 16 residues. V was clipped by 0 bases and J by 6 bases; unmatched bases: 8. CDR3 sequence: CASSVVSAGGVDTQYF. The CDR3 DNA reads TGTGCCAGCAGCGTAGTTAGCGCGGGAGGGGTCGATACGCAGTATTTT.

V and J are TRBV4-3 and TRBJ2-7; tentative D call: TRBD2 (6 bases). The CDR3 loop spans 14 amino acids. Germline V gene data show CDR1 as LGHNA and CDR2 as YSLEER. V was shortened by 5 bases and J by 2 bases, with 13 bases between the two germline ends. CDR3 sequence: CASSSDSGPYEQYF. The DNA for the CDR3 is TGCGCCAGCAGCAGTGATAGCGGCCCCTACGAGCAGTACTTC.

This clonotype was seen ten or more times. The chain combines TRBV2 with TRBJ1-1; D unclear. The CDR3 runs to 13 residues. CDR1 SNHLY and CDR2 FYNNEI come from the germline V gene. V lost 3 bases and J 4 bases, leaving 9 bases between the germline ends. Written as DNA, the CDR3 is TGTGCCAGCAGTGAGGGGTTCTCCACTGAAGCTTTCTTT. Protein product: CASSEGFSTEAFF.